The clone carrying this T cell receptor (beta chain) was observed many times. Its target is unknown. No fewer than 6.5 million PBMCs went into each sample. Total RNA, at least 6 micrograms per sample, was extracted from PBMCs. The data stem from a study of blood T cells in healthy people across ages. The authors ran a second PCR of roughly 6 to 12 cycles using a sample-barcoded 5' primer and a J-beta primer mix. TCRdb itself ran the 5' RACE reads through MiXCR, one entry per CDR3 protein. The table has around 670,000 distinct CDR3 sequences, around 31% seen once. Findings of the study overall: More naive CD4+ cells and higher diversity marked long-lived donors relative to aged donors. It was found that TCR beta diversity correlated strongly with the percentage of naive T cells.

This CDR3 spans 15 amino acids. V was trimmed by 0 bases and J by 0 bases, leaving 7 bases between them. CDR1 is SGHRS, CDR2 YFSETQ, per germline. The sequencing input was blood. The sequence was collected from a woman over 75 in good health. The V and J genes are TRBV5-1 and TRBJ2-1, with D unresolved. CDR3 DNA sequence: TGCGCCAGCAGCTTGGAGGCGAGCTCCTACAATGAGCAGTTCTTC. Translation: CASSLEASSYNEQFF.